The 23 T cell receptor beta chains given below trace back to one sample, sequenced in a study of T-cell memory formation after mild COVID-19. TCRdb re-called the 5' RACE reads through MiXCR, storing one row per CDR3 protein. Of roughly 58,000 distinct CDR3 sequences listed, 9.5% are singletons. Sequenced sample: PBMCs or a T cell subset sorted from them (not recorded which). Every receptor here comes from a man between 18 and 35 years old who had mild COVID-19 (a few samples of this study predate the infection). Cell type and time point are not known.

This clonotype was recorded many times. This chain connects TRBV5-1 to TRBJ2-5; D may be TRBD2 (6 bases). V lost 4 bases to trimming and J lost 3 bases, with 10 bases between them. The CDR3 is 13 residues long. The germline gives CDR1 SGHRS, CDR2 YFSETQ. CDR3 amino acids: CASSMIAEETQYF. The CDR3, as DNA: TGCGCCAGCAGCATGATAGCGGAAGAGACCCAGTACTTC.

The J gene is TRBJ1-5, the V gene TRBV20-1, with 7 bases lining up with TRBD1. V was pared by 1 base and J by 5 bases, with 5 bases of the junction left unmatched. The CDR3 extends over 14 amino acids. Germline V lookup: CDR1 DFQATT, CDR2 SNEGSKA (reference sequence). The CDR3 is CSARGGTVHQPQHF. The CDR3 region has the DNA TGCAGTGCTAGAGGGGGGACAGTCCATCAGCCCCAGCATTTT.

DNA of the CDR3: TGTGCCAGCATCCCGGAGGGCAGAGGCCAAGAGACCCAGTACTTC. It encodes CASIPEGRGQETQYF. This chain links TRBV2 with TRBJ2-5, with D perhaps matching TRBD2 (6 bases). V was clipped by 7 bases and J by 1 base, with 16 bases between them. Germline CDR1 and CDR2: SNHLY and FYNNEI. This CDR3 region has 15 residues.

This chain uses TRBV6-6 with TRBJ2-1; D is perhaps TRBD1 (5 bases). The germline V gene has CDR1 MNHNY and CDR2 SVGAGI (reference sequence). CDR3 size: 15 residues. The V gene lost 0 bases and the J gene lost 6 bases, with 12 bases spanning the gap. CDR3 coding DNA: TGTGCCAGCAGTTACTCGACCGCCAGGGCCAATGAGCAGTTCTTC. Protein sequence: CASSYSTARANEQFF.

The chain links TRBV4-3 to TRBJ1-2; D is perhaps TRBD1 (5 bases). The CDR3 spans 16 residues. Trimming removed 0 bases from V and 7 bases from J, with 18 bases in between. Germline CDR1 reads LGHNA; CDR2 reads YSLEER. DNA of the CDR3: TGCGCCAGCAGCCAAGATCGTGGAGGGGATCTGACTGGCTACACCTTC. Translated: CASSQDRGGDLTGYTF.

A few counts support this clonotype. The chain employs TRBV20-1 and TRBJ2-4; 7 bases line up with TRBD1. CDR1 is DFQATT, CDR2 SNEGSKA, per germline (reference sequence). The CDR3 has 14 residues. V shed 5 bases, J shed 1 base, and the junction held 5 bases outside the gene matches. CDR3: CSASTGSAKNIQYF. The CDR3 DNA reads as TGCAGTGCTTCGACAGGGTCGGCCAAAAACATTCAGTACTTC.

This clonotype was detected a few times. This chain connects TRBV7-2 to TRBJ1-3; D remains unclear. The CDR3 is made up of 16 amino acids. Looked up from germline, CDR1 is SGHTA and CDR2 is FQGNSA. V dropped 5 bases and J dropped 0 bases, with 14 bases sitting between them. CDR3 bases: TGTGCCAGCAGCCTGAATGGGATTTCCTCTGGAAACACCATATATTTT. Its translation is CASSLNGISSGNTIYF.

This clonotype was detected ten times or more. The V gene is TRBV12-3 or TRBV12-4, the J gene TRBJ2-5; TRBD2 is a possible D gene (5 bases). Trimming stripped 4 bases from V and 5 bases from J, with 11 bases between. This CDR3 has 13 amino acids. The CDR3 DNA reads as TGTGCCAGCAGTTCAGCGGACGGTGAGACCCAGTACTTC. It codes for CASSSADGETQYF.

V and J are TRBV20-1 and TRBJ2-1, with D tentatively TRBD2 (5 bases). Germline V CDR1 and CDR2: DFQATT, SNEGSKA (reference sequence). V gave up 2 bases and J gave up 8 bases, with 10 bases separating them. The CDR3 consists of 12 residues. CDR3: CSARLASYEQFF. The CDR3 DNA is TGCAGTGCTAGACTAGCTTCGTATGAGCAGTTCTTC.

The gene calls are TRBV10-3 and TRBJ2-5, with D perhaps matching TRBD1 (5 bases). From germline, CDR1 is ENHRY and CDR2 SYGVKD. The V end was cut by 10 bases, the J end by 5 bases, with 11 bases between. This CDR3 is 11 amino acids long. CDR3 in DNA: TGTGCCACCAGGGATTGGGAGACCCAGTACTTC. Amino acids: CATRDWETQYF.

This clonotype was seen a few times. This rearrangement joins TRBV5-1 to TRBJ1-1, with D tentatively TRBD1 (5 bases). Germline CDR1 is SGHRS and CDR2 is YFSETQ. The CDR3 extends over 15 amino acids. V lost 4 bases and J lost 4, with 17 bases in between. For the CDR3, the DNA is TGCGCCAGCAGCGACCCTCAGGGATGGGGCACTGAAGCTTTCTTT. Translated: CASSDPQGWGTEAFF.

The CDR3 coding sequence is TGTGCCAGCAGGGAGATGGACTCCTACAATGAGCAGTTCTTC. Residues: CASREMDSYNEQFF. The rearrangement joins TRBV28 to TRBJ2-1, with D unclear. Germline CDR1 reads MDHEN; CDR2 reads SYDVKM. This CDR3 is 14 amino acids long. Trimming left V 6 bases short and J 0 bases short, with 9 bases between.

This clonotype was found a few times. V and J are TRBV2 and TRBJ2-3; TRBD2 agrees at 7 bases. Germline V lookup: CDR1 SNHLY, CDR2 FYNNEI. This CDR3 spans 14 amino acids. The V gene end was trimmed by 4 bases and the J gene end by 5 bases; junction bases not matched to a gene: 6. The CDR3 sequence: CASSVSGVGDTQYF. The CDR3 coding sequence is TGTGCCAGCAGTGTAAGCGGGGTGGGAGATACGCAGTATTTT.

There are a few counts of this clonotype. The V gene is TRBV20-1, the J gene TRBJ2-6; D remains ambiguous. V shed 3 bases and J shed 0 bases, with 9 bases lying between them. The CDR3 sequence is 15 residues long. Germline CDR1 and CDR2: DFQATT and SNEGSKA (reference sequence). The chain's CDR3 is CSASSRRSGANVLTF. CDR3 nucleotides: TGCAGTGCTAGTAGCCGACGCTCTGGGGCCAACGTCCTGACTTTC.

This clonotype was counted between two and nine times. The chain combines TRBV29-1 with TRBJ1-1; D gene uncertain. The CDR3 sequence is 10 residues long. Per germline, CDR1 SQVTM and CDR2 ANQGSEA. The CDR3 bases are TGCATGGTTACGAACACTGAAGCTTTCTTT. This gives the protein CMVTNTEAFF.

This clonotype was observed a few times. V and J are TRBV12-5 and TRBJ2-3; D not certain. CDR1 is LGHNT, CDR2 FRNRAP, per germline. The CDR3 runs 11 residues. Deletions cut 5 bases from V and 7 bases from J, with 7 bases between. This CDR3 reads CASGQYNTQYF. The CDR3, as DNA: TGTGCTAGTGGTCAGTACAATACGCAGTATTTT.

The chain employs TRBV7-2 and TRBJ2-1; D uncertain. Germline CDR1 SGHTA, CDR2 FQGNSA. Trimming cost V 5 bases and J 8 bases, with 7 bases left between them. CDR3 length equals 11 residues. The CDR3 DNA is TGTGCCAGCAGCCGGAAGTATGAGCAGTTCTTC. Its translation is CASSRKYEQFF. The whole variable domain, filled in from reference TRBV7-2 and TRBJ2-1, reads GAGVSQSPSNKVTEKGKDVELRCDPISGHTALYWYRQSLGQGLEFLIYFQGNSAPDKSGLPSDRFSAERTGGSVSTLTIQRTQQEDSAVYLCASSRKYEQFFGPGTRLTVL.

This clonotype was recorded a few times. The chain is built from TRBV5-6 and TRBJ2-3, with 10 nucleotides matching TRBD2. The germline V gene encodes CDR1 SGHDT and CDR2 YYEEEE. This CDR3 comprises 15 residues. Trimming took 2 bases from V and 6 from J; bases not matched to a gene: 6. CDR3 in amino acids: CASSLPGLAQDTQYF. CDR3 sequence (DNA): TGTGCCAGCAGCTTACCGGGACTAGCGCAGGATACGCAGTATTTT.

This clonotype was seen only a few times. This chain connects TRBV7-2 to TRBJ2-1; 8 positions agree with TRBD2. The V segment lost 5 bases and the J segment 0 bases; nucleotides outside the gene matches: 6. Germline V lookup: CDR1 SGHTA, CDR2 FQGNSA. This CDR3 comprises 16 residues. The DNA of the CDR3 is TGTGCCAGCAGCCCCCGCGGGGGGACCTCCTACAATGAGCAGTTCTTC. Translated, it gives CASSPRGGTSYNEQFF.

The chain uses TRBV20-1 and TRBJ2-3; 8 nucleotides agree with TRBD1. V lost 2 bases to trimming and J lost 0 bases; unmatched junction nucleotides: 13. This CDR3 comprises 18 residues. CDR1 DFQATT and CDR2 SNEGSKA come from the germline V gene (reference sequence). The CDR3 sequence: CSARYRGRGPFSTDTQYF. The CDR3 nucleotides read TGCAGTGCTAGATATAGAGGCAGGGGGCCTTTTAGCACAGATACGCAGTATTTT.

V is TRBV6-4 and J is TRBJ1-5; 7 bases fit TRBD1. CDR3 size: 15 residues. CDR1 is MRHNA and CDR2 is SNTAGT in the germline V gene. Germline trimming cut 3 bases from V and 4 bases from J; bases unmatched to any gene: 6. CDR3 bases: TGTGCCAGCAGTGAGGGACAGAGATGTAATCAGCCCCAGCATTTT. It yields the protein CASSEGQRCNQPQHF.

This clonotype was picked up a small number of times. The V and J genes are TRBV20-1 and TRBJ1-3; no clear D. Trimming took off 7 bases at V and 2 bases at J, with 12 bases between the two ends. This CDR3 has 13 amino acids. The V gene's germline CDR1 is DFQATT and CDR2 SNEGSKA (reference sequence). DNA for the CDR3: TGCAGTGGCCTATTTACGGCTGGAAACACCATATATTTT. Protein: CSGLFTAGNTIYF.

This sequence joins TRBV7-2 and TRBJ2-6; either TRBD1 or TRBD2 may fit D (5 bases each). The CDR3 has 14 amino acids. CDR1 and CDR2 from the germline V gene are SGHTA and FQGNSA. Trimming stripped 3 bases from V and 4 bases from J, with 7 bases between. The CDR3 DNA reads TGTGCCAGCAGCTTCCGGGGCGGGGCCAACGTCCTGACTTTC. It encodes CASSFRGGANVLTF.